This paragraph reports one TCR beta chain. This clone's antigen is unknown. Within one base of it there is no much larger clone, and no base qualities were kept. The sample is drawn from a study of blood T cell repertoires in COVID-19 (dated by TCRdb to about 2020). With regard to the full study: The collaborator samples originated in the United States, Italy and Spain and spanned the acute and convalescent phases of COVID-19. The samples were drawn from the first 160 participants of the ongoing ImmuneRACE study and from 1,254 subjects provided by 6 global collaborators. HLA class I and class II types, where available, came from metadata supplied by the sample provider rather than from assay-based typing. The material from the prospective study consisted of cDNA or gDNA derived from T cells, B-cell-depleted T cells, or PBMCs. The sample metadata nearly always contained a de-identified subject ID, COVID-19 status, age in years and sex. The repertoires were released in a freely available public database meant as a resource for research on the immune response to SARS-CoV-2. The dataset comprised deeply sampled blood TCRbeta repertoires from subjects exposed to, actively infected with, or recovered from COVID-19. Broad study findings and their caveats: How much clinical and demographic metadata was included differed by source and by participant, and the metadata was provided uncurated.

There are 14 amino acids in the CDR3, from cysteine to phenylalanine inclusive. Only the CDR3 DNA is retained, 42 bases long and in frame from the first base. Taken from the germline V gene (reference sequence), the CDR1 and CDR2 loops are LNHDA and SQIVND. V is pared back by 5 bases and J by 6 bases, with 14 bases lying between the germline termini. Participants in the prospective study were aged about 18 to 95 years, lived in 20 to 30 United States geographic areas, and enrolled through a virtual design. In the prospective study, participants were assigned to cohorts based on the clinical history participants reported in a screening survey and a study questionnaire. For ImmuneRACE Cohort 3, a participant was defined as recovered based on two consecutive negative NP/OP PCR tests, clearance by a healthcare professional, or resolution of symptoms. In the prospective study, mobile phlebotomists collected whole blood, serum and a nasopharyngeal or oropharyngeal swab from each participant. Prospective study participants could optionally give additional blood draws and questionnaires over an approximately 2-month period. Blood samples from the prospective study were shipped frozen or at room temperature prior to DNA extraction.

TCRbeta CDR3 regions were amplified from genomic DNA by means of the immunoSEQ Assay, a bias-controlled multiplex PCR. From the authors' description of their analysis: The number of nucleated cells in each sample was estimated by amplification of reference gene primers within the assay. To quantify the absolute abundance of each unique TCRbeta CDR3 rearrangement, sequence reads were collapsed and filtered. For each sample, productive Simpson clonality was calculated by taking the square root of Simpson's diversity index across productive rearrangements. The source is immuneACCESS, and TCRdb retained only in-frame sequences with V and J called. Part of the clones is not carried over; for the studies checked, unresolved V genes explain less than half of this, and the remainder is unexplained. The D gene and trimming were derived from the DNA, and the V and J assignments and clone size from that table. The sample table holds about 170,000 clones, of which approximately 87% were seen once. 3.5% to 5% of the sample rests with the top ten.

The chain was built from TRBV19 and TRBJ1-5, with TRBD1 tentatively as D gene (6 bases match). Sequenced: PBMCs or T cells enriched from blood (not recorded which). The TCR sequence derives from a woman in her forties or fifties who had recovered from COVID-19. The CDR3 sequence is CASSPTGLSQPQHF. The DNA sequence is as follows: TGTGCCAGTAGTCCTACAGGGCTGAGTCAGCCCCAGCATTTT. The CDR3 plus the reference TRBV19 and TRBJ1-5 genes for the other parts give the full variable domain: DGGITQSPKYLFRKEGQNVTLSCEQNLNHDAMYWYRQDPGQGLRLIYYSQIVNDFQKGDIAEGYSVSREKKESFPLTVTSAQKNPTAFYLCASSPTGLSQPQHFGDGTRLSIL.